The sequence of this T cell receptor (beta chain) was determined in a study of blood T cell repertoires in COVID-19. Study details: Samples came from the United States, Italy and Spain, spanning acute and convalescent COVID-19. PBMCs, B-cell-depleted T cells, or T cells were the source of the cDNA or gDNA that made up the material.

This CDR3 region has 15 residues. V lost 3 bases to trimming and J lost 2 bases; unmatched junction nucleotides: 3. Germline CDR1 LGHDT, CDR2 YNNKEL (reference sequence). Original analysis: Amplification of reference gene primers was used by the study to estimate nucleated cell counts. Here immunoSEQ multiplex PCR was the method, and the copy in TCRdb shows in-frame clones only, minus some. The DNA gave D and trimming, while V, J and clone size come from that table. The sample lists about 180,000 clones; almost 80% were seen once. A note on this clone: The sample holds other DNA sequences that translate to the same CDR3.

The specimen sequenced was peripheral blood. V is TRBV3-1 (or the pseudogene TRBV3-2) and J is TRBJ2-3, with TRBD2 matching 9 bases. The TCR was taken from a woman aged 70-85 years with acute or convalescent COVID-19. CDR3 coding DNA: TGTGCCAGCAGCCAGGGACTAGCTCTCACAGATACGCAGTATTTT. Protein product: CASSQGLALTDTQYF.